This TCR beta chain was sequenced in a study of a mutant IDH1 vaccine in newly diagnosed glioma. V shed 4 bases and J 5 bases; nucleotides not matched to a gene: 8. The CDR3 consists of 16 residues. The germline CDR1 and CDR2 sequences are LNHDA and SQIVND (reference sequence). Libraries were prepared by immunoSEQ multiplex PCR; TCRdb keeps only in-frame clonotypes and omits some of them. This table has 25,000 to 30,000 clones, 65% to 85% appearing once. As for this clone: Its target is unknown.

Time point given: week 23, last vaccination. Vaccinated patients received 300 ug of mutant IDH1 20-mer peptide per dose, with topical imiquimod. Each tumor in the donors was a new WHO grade 3 or 4 astrocytoma, IDH1-mutant and ATRX-lost. V usage is TRBV19 and J usage is TRBJ2-2, with 9 bases matching TRBD2. This receptor was taken from a woman in her late teens or twenties with glioma. Material: PBMCs, obtained from a glioma patient whose treatment included an IDH1 peptide vaccine. CDR3 bases: TGTGCCAGTAGTAGACGACTAGCGGCTAGTACCGGGGAGCTGTTTTTT. This codes for CASSRRLAASTGELFF.